The 27 T cell receptor beta chains reported below all come from one sample, sequenced in a study of OX40 agonist ivuxolimab in advanced cancers. TCRdb's table, derived via immunoSEQ multiplex PCR, lists solely in-frame clones and lacks some. The repertoire holds some 77,000 clones, around 80% seen once, with around 0.73% in the top ten. The sequencing here drew on CD4+ or CD8+ T cells sorted from blood, taken in a trial of the OX40 agonist ivuxolimab. The receptors stem from an adult with an advanced solid tumor such as melanoma, head and neck, liver or kidney cancer.

The genes are TRBV6-6 and TRBJ1-3; D remains unclear. V was trimmed by 4 bases and J by 3 bases, leaving 10 bases between them. Germline V CDR1 and CDR2: MNHNY, SVGAGI (reference sequence). CDR3 size: 14 residues. The CDR3 DNA follows: TGTGCCAGCAGTTCTAACAGCTTTGGAAACACCATATATTTT. Protein sequence: CASSSNSFGNTIYF.

With respect to this clone: The identical CDR3 is also encoded by other nucleotide sequences in the sample. V is TRBV18 and J is TRBJ2-3; weak D call: TRBD2 (6 bases). Germline CDR1 reads KGHSH; CDR2 reads LQKENI. V lost 6 bases and J lost 3, with 22 bases in between. CDR3 size: 17 residues. The CDR3 coding sequence is TGTGCCAGCTCGCCTCTGACGGGAGTAGGTGGAACAGATACGCAGTATTTT. Amino acids: CASSPLTGVGGTDTQYF.

This chain connects TRBV28 to TRBJ2-7; TRBD1 might be the D (5 bases). The CDR3 has 11 residues. CDR1 and CDR2 (germline): MDHEN, SYDVKM. Trimming removed 4 bases at V and 8 bases at J, with 9 bases between. The CDR3 protein is CASSSAGKQYF. The CDR3 bases are TGTGCCAGCAGTTCTGCAGGGAAGCAGTACTTC.

The chain couples TRBV7-9 to TRBJ2-5; maybe TRBD1 (5 bases). The V gene's germline CDR1 is SEHNR and CDR2 FQNEAQ (reference sequence). CDR3 length: 14 amino acids. V was cut by 2 bases and J by 5 bases, with 12 bases left in between. The CDR3, as DNA: TGTGCCAGCAGCTTATTTCAGGGTGGCGAGACCCAGTACTTC. Residues: CASSLFQGGETQYF.

CDR3 protein: CASSLSLTEAFF. In nucleotides, the CDR3 is TGTGCCAGCAGTTTATCCCTCACTGAAGCTTTCTTT. The chain combines TRBV28 with TRBJ1-1; D call uncertain. Germline V gene data show CDR1 as MDHEN and CDR2 as SYDVKM. The CDR3 runs 12 residues. With 1 base removed from V and 4 bases from J, the gap between germline ends came to 4 bases.

This clone was seen a single time. V and J are TRBV28 and TRBJ1-4; a weak D match, TRBD1 (5 bases). The CDR3 is 15 amino acids. Trimming cost V 6 bases and J 0 bases, with 11 bases left between them. Germline V gives CDR1 MDHEN, CDR2 SYDVKM. CDR3 sequence (DNA): TGTGCCAGCAGGGAGACAGTCCCAACTAATGAAAAACTGTTTTTT. Its translation is CASRETVPTNEKLFF.

The chain has TRBV19 and TRBJ1-5, with D maybe TRBD1 (5 bases). The CDR3 is made up of 14 amino acids. V dropped 3 bases and J dropped 3 bases, with 9 bases sitting between them. CDR1 is LNHDA and CDR2 is SQIVND in the germline V gene (reference sequence). The CDR3 is CASSIRDHNQPQHF. CDR3 sequence (DNA): TGTGCCAGTAGTATCAGGGATCACAATCAGCCCCAGCATTTT. Looking up the rest from reference TRBV19 and TRBJ1-5 gives the full variable domain: DGGITQSPKYLFRKEGQNVTLSCEQNLNHDAMYWYRQDPGQGLRLIYYSQIVNDFQKGDIAEGYSVSREKKESFPLTVTSAQKNPTAFYLCASSIRDHNQPQHFGDGTRLSIL.

The CDR3 spells CASSLAAGAGELFF. Here the CDR3 DNA reads TGTGCCAGCAGCTTAGCGGCAGGGGCCGGGGAGCTGTTTTTT. V usage is TRBV11-2 and J usage is TRBJ2-2; D is possibly TRBD1 (6 bases). CDR1 and CDR2 (germline): SGHAT, FQNNGV. V lost 1 base and J lost 6, with 9 bases in between. CDR3 length: 14 residues.

This chain links TRBV7-9 with TRBJ1-4, with 7 nucleotides matching TRBD1. Germline trimming cut 6 bases from V and 8 bases from J; bases unmatched to any gene: 9. Germline V gene sequence: CDR1 SEHNR, CDR2 FQNEAQ (reference sequence). This CDR3 comprises 14 residues. DNA of the CDR3: TGTGCCAGCAGTTCAGGGGGGGTTTACGAAAAACTGTTTTTT. Its protein product is CASSSGGVYEKLFF.

The V gene is TRBV4-1, the J gene TRBJ2-1; perhaps TRBD2 as D (6 bases). Trimming pared 7 bases from V and 4 bases from J, leaving 17 bases between. Germline CDR1 reads MGHRA; CDR2 reads YSYEKL. This CDR3 has 15 residues. Here the CDR3 reads CASNVGAGTYNEQFF. Here the CDR3 DNA reads TGCGCCAGCAACGTCGGAGCGGGCACGTACAATGAGCAGTTCTTC.

A remark on this clone: In the same sample, other DNA sequences code for this CDR3. This sequence joins TRBV28 and TRBJ2-3; TRBD1 is a possible D gene (6 bases). Germline V gives CDR1 MDHEN, CDR2 SYDVKM. V lost 5 bases and J 4 bases, leaving 7 bases between the germline ends. This CDR3 comprises 12 residues. The CDR3 sequence: CASSQGPDTQYF. As DNA, the CDR3 is TGTGCCAGCAGTCAGGGGCCAGATACGCAGTATTTT.

This sequence joins TRBV28 and TRBJ1-2; 9 nucleotides line up with TRBD1. V lost 5 bases to trimming and J lost 1 base; unmatched junction nucleotides: 8. The CDR3 loop spans 16 amino acids. Germline V gene data show CDR1 as MDHEN and CDR2 as SYDVKM. For the CDR3, the DNA is TGTGCCAGCAGTGGAGGACAGGGGTCGAATAACTATGGCTACACCTTC. It codes for CASSGGQGSNNYGYTF.

The chain combines TRBV5-1 with TRBJ2-7; D assignment may be TRBD1 or TRBD2 (5 bases each). Trimming cost V 0 bases and J 1 base, with 14 bases left between them. CDR1 is SGHRS and CDR2 is YFSETQ in the germline V gene. The CDR3 is made up of 16 amino acids. CDR3 sequence (DNA): TGCGCCAGCAGCTTGGTCTCGGGGCCACCTTCCTACGAGCAGTACTTC. Translated, it gives CASSLVSGPPSYEQYF.

This rearrangement joins TRBV5-5 to TRBJ2-2; tentatively, D is TRBD2 (6 bases). Per the germline V gene, CDR1 is SGHKS and CDR2 is YYEKEE (reference sequence). The CDR3 extends over 16 amino acids. V lost 4 bases, J lost 4 bases, and 17 bases lay in between. The CDR3 is CASSLAPAGLTGELFF. CDR3 nucleotide sequence: TGTGCCAGCAGCCTGGCCCCCGCGGGACTCACCGGGGAGCTGTTTTTT.

This clone was picked up a small number of times. This chain links TRBV2 with TRBJ2-4; no reliable D call. Trimming cost V 4 bases and J 0 bases, with 10 bases left between them. The germline gives CDR1 SNHLY, CDR2 FYNNEI. This CDR3 is 15 amino acids long. The CDR3 DNA follows: TGTGCCAGCAGTGTGGAAGGAAGAGCCAAAAACATTCAGTACTTC. Translation: CASSVEGRAKNIQYF. Filled out from reference TRBV2 and TRBJ2-4, the complete variable domain reads EPEVTQTPSHQVTQMGQEVILRCVPISNHLYFYWYRQILGQKVEFLVSFYNNEISEKSEIFDDQFSVERPDGSNFTLKIRSTKLEDSAMYFCASSVEGRAKNIQYFGAGTRLSVL.

The chain joins TRBV6-5 to TRBJ2-3; no definite D call. Trimming took 3 bases from V and 1 from J, leaving 5 bases between them. The CDR3 spans 13 residues. The V gene's germline CDR1 is MNHEY and CDR2 SVGAGI. CDR3 region: CASSYQGTDTQYF. CDR3 sequence (DNA): TGTGCCAGCAGTTATCAGGGCACAGATACGCAGTATTTT.

The gene calls are TRBV5-4 and TRBJ1-3, with D perhaps TRBD1 (5 bases). Between the trimmed V and J ends, which lost 4 bases and 0 bases, there was a span of 8 bases. This CDR3 spans 14 amino acids. Per the germline V gene, CDR1 is SGHNT and CDR2 is YYREEE (reference sequence). CDR3 amino acids: CASSRDLSGNTIYF. The CDR3 DNA follows: TGTGCCAGCAGCCGGGACCTCTCTGGAAACACCATATATTTT. Full variable domain (missing parts from reference TRBV5-4 and TRBJ1-3): ETGVTQSPTHLIKTRGQQVTLRCSSQSGHNTVSWYQQALGQGPQFIFQYYREEENGRGNFPPRFSGLQFPNYSSELNVNALELDDSALYLCASSRDLSGNTIYFGEGSWLTVV.

In the case of this clone: A read error may account for a junction end that differs from germline. V is TRBV5-4 and J is TRBJ1-1; 8 bases line up with TRBD1. The CDR3 is 15 amino acids. CDR1 is SGHNT, CDR2 YYREEE, per germline (reference sequence). CDR3 nucleotide sequence: TGTGCCAACAGCTTTTGGGACAGGCAGAACACTGAAGCTTTCTTT. It translates to CANSFWDRQNTEAFF.

This clone was seen only a few times. The gene calls are TRBV5-1 and TRBJ2-7, with D perhaps matching TRBD2 (6 bases). The CDR3 covers 15 residues. Trimming took 0 bases from V and 7 from J, leaving 17 bases between them. Germline V lookup: CDR1 SGHRS, CDR2 YFSETQ. The CDR3 DNA reads as TGCGCCAGCAGCTTGGCACCGGACTACCCTGGGGAGCAGTACTTC. Its translation is CASSLAPDYPGEQYF.

This clone was picked up one time. This chain connects TRBV10-3 to TRBJ1-5; D unresolved. This CDR3 contains 16 residues. V lost 7 bases and J 0 bases, leaving 16 bases between the germline ends. CDR1 is ENHRY and CDR2 is SYGVKD in the germline V gene. CDR3 sequence: CAITPDGKGSNQPQHF. In nucleotides, the CDR3 is TGTGCCATCACTCCGGACGGAAAGGGTAGCAATCAGCCCCAGCATTTT.

This clone was seen only once. The gene calls are TRBV11-3 and TRBJ1-5, with a weak D call TRBD1 (6 bases). The CDR3 runs to 16 residues. The V end lost 1 base, the J end lost 4 bases, and 14 bases lay between the germline ends. CDR1 SGHNT and CDR2 YENEEA come from the germline V gene. Here the CDR3 DNA reads TGTGCCAGCAGCTTAGTAGCCACAGGGTGGAATCAGCCCCAGCATTTT. This codes for CASSLVATGWNQPQHF.

V gene TRBV5-1 combines with J gene TRBJ2-4; 8 bases are a match to TRBD1. Trimming cost V 0 bases and J 3 bases; bases outside gene matches: 5. The CDR3 runs to 16 residues. CDR1 is SGHRS and CDR2 is YFSETQ in the germline V gene. CDR3 nucleotides: TGCGCCAGCAGCTTGGTGTACAGGGGGGACAAAAACATTCAGTACTTC. The encoded protein is CASSLVYRGDKNIQYF.

The rearrangement uses TRBV28 and TRBJ1-1; D might be TRBD1 (5 bases). This CDR3 spans 14 amino acids. Deletions cut 3 bases from V and 4 bases from J, with 12 bases between. Germline loops: CDR1 MDHEN, CDR2 SYDVKM. CDR3 in amino acids: CASSFLRGATEAFF. The DNA of the CDR3 is TGTGCCAGCAGTTTCCTCAGAGGGGCCACTGAAGCTTTCTTT.

The CDR3 protein is CASSLRGNYEQYF. CDR3 nucleotides: TGTGCCAGCAGTTTAAGAGGGAACTACGAGCAGTACTTC. This chain links TRBV27 with TRBJ2-7; D possibly corresponds to TRBD2 (5 bases). The CDR3 has 13 amino acids. The V end was cut by 2 bases, the J end by 3 bases, with 8 bases between. Germline V gene sequence: CDR1 MNHEY, CDR2 SMNVEV (reference sequence).

CDR3 nucleotide sequence: TGTGCCACTGGGGGCAGAAGCTATGGCTACACCTTC. It codes for CATGGRSYGYTF. The chain employs TRBV7-9 and TRBJ1-2; tentatively, D is TRBD1 (6 bases). The germline V gene encodes CDR1 SEHNR and CDR2 FQNEAQ (reference sequence). V was pared by 10 bases and J by 4 bases, with 13 bases between. The CDR3 is 12 amino acids.

The chain combines TRBV5-6 with TRBJ2-3; D uncertain. The V and J ends lost 0 bases and 6 bases respectively, with 8 bases between them. The germline V gene has CDR1 SGHDT and CDR2 YYEEEE. CDR3 length equals 13 residues. As DNA, the CDR3 is TGTGCCAGCAGCTTGGGCAGCCCGGATACGCAGTATTTT. Its translation is CASSLGSPDTQYF.

This clone was detected ten times or more. The chain uses TRBV5-1 and TRBJ1-3; no firm D call. The CDR3 covers 13 residues. The V gene's germline CDR1 is SGHRS and CDR2 YFSETQ. Trimming cost V 4 bases and J 9 bases, with 14 bases left between them. In DNA form, the CDR3 reads TGCGCCAGCAGCGTAGGATCCGAGGGCACCATATATTTT. Protein sequence: CASSVGSEGTIYF.